The 8 T cell receptor beta chains below all came from one sample that was sequenced in a study of cytomegalovirus exposure and HLA in healthy donors. Clones were sequenced by immunoSEQ multiplex PCR, and TCRdb holds only the in-frame ones, with some missing. Of around 200,000 clones listed, roughly four fifths were seen once; the top ten hold under 3.5%. The sample was PBMCs. Receptor source: a woman younger than 30 in good health and CMV-seropositive.

This clone was counted a few times. The gene calls are TRBV6-5 and TRBJ2-6; possibly TRBD1 for D (5 bases). There are 16 residues in the CDR3. With 4 bases removed from V and 0 bases from J, the gap between germline ends came to 10 bases. CDR1 is MNHEY and CDR2 is SVGAGI in the germline V gene. Here the CDR3 reads CASSSTVLSGANVLTF. CDR3 coding DNA: TGTGCCAGCAGTTCGACAGTTCTCTCTGGGGCCAACGTCCTGACTTTC.

The chain has TRBV5-5 and TRBJ1-1, with no clear D. Germline V CDR1 and CDR2: SGHKS, YYEKEE (reference sequence). Trimming took 0 bases from V and 10 from J, leaving 10 bases between them. CDR3 length: 12 residues. The CDR3 nucleotides are TGTGCCAGCAGCTTGGATTCCCCCGGAGCTTTCTTT. It specifies CASSLDSPGAFF.

The chain is built from TRBV10-3 and TRBJ2-7; 7 bases fit TRBD2. Germline CDR1 and CDR2: ENHRY and SYGVKD. Trimming at V came to 6 bases and at J to 0 bases, leaving 8 bases not matched to a gene. The CDR3 is 15 residues long. In DNA form, the CDR3 reads TGTGCCATCAGAAGGCCCCGGGGGGACTCCTACGAGCAGTACTTC. This translates into CAIRRPRGDSYEQYF.

V gene TRBV6-1 combines with J gene TRBJ2-7; TRBD2 matches at 8 bases. Germline CDR1 MNHNS, CDR2 SASEGT. The ends lost 7 bases at V and 0 bases at J; junction bases unmatched: 5. The length of the CDR3 is 14 residues. CDR3 in DNA: TGTGCCAGCACGGGGGGGGCTGGCTCCTACGAGCAGTACTTC. Its protein is CASTGGAGSYEQYF.

This rearrangement joins TRBV23-1 to TRBJ2-2, with D perhaps matching TRBD2 (6 bases). TRBV23-1 counts as an open reading frame of uncertain function. Deletions cut 6 bases from V and 4 bases from J, with 12 bases between. The CDR3 sequence is 14 residues long. CDR3 nucleotides: TGCGCCAGCAGACTCCGGGGGTTCACCGGGGAGCTGTTTTTT. Its translation: CASRLRGFTGELFF.

J is TRBJ1-1 and V is TRBV6-6, with a possible D match to TRBD1 (5 bases). Trimming cost V 5 bases and J 0 bases, with 13 bases left between them. The CDR3 sequence is 15 residues long. Germline V gives CDR1 MNHNY, CDR2 SVGAGI (reference sequence). The CDR3 DNA reads as TGTGCCAGCAGTGTCCGACAGAGGATGAACACTGAAGCTTTCTTT. Its protein is CASSVRQRMNTEAFF.

This clone was found once. One end of the junction is discordant with germline, which a read error may explain. In nucleotides, the CDR3 is TGCGCCAGCAGCCAAGGAGGGGGGGTTCACGGAACCGAGTTTCCGGACTTC. It encodes CASSQGGGVHGTEFPDF. The genes are TRBV4-1 and TRBJ2-7; D might be TRBD2 (7 bases). Germline lookup yields CDR1 MGHRA and CDR2 YSYEKL. The CDR3 extends over 17 amino acids.

The chain recombines TRBV19 with TRBJ1-1; D call uncertain. This CDR3 spans 15 amino acids. Trimming removed 3 bases from V and 0 bases from J, with 11 bases in between. Germline lookup yields CDR1 LNHDA and CDR2 SQIVND (reference sequence). CDR3 in amino acids: CASSMEGDMNTEAFF. CDR3 DNA: TGTGCCAGTAGTATGGAGGGAGACATGAACACTGAAGCTTTCTTT.